This TCR beta chain was identified in a study of cytotoxic CD8 clonotypes in ibrutinib-treated CLL. As for the study in general: A median about twelve months of treatment, range 6 to 36, preceded the collection of response samples. Study conclusions and caveats: Public clonotypes proved infrequent, and on treatment they shrank or remained steady. Rising at ibrutinib response, clonality subsequently fell back toward baseline at progression. Lymph node repertoires were not studied, and sampling times were unmatched.

CDR1 and CDR2 from the germline V gene are ENHRY and SYGVKD. This CDR3 is built from 14 residues. Trimming cost V 2 bases and J 3 bases; bases outside gene matches: 3. This clone was detected only once. Its antigen is still unknown. Only in-frame clones appear in the TCRdb table, and some are missing; sequencing was by immunoSEQ multiplex PCR. In the table there are over 120,000 clones, about 75% of which are singletons. The genes are TRBV10-3 and TRBJ2-7; 8 bases map to TRBD2. This clonotype was sampled from a human donor with chronic lymphocytic leukemia. The starting material was PBMCs, obtained after 24 months of ibrutinib treatment. CDR3 sequence reads: CAISEGSGNYEQYF. The CDR3 nucleotides read TGTGCCATCAGTGAGGGTAGCGGGAACTACGAGCAGTACTTC.